The 14 T cell receptor beta chains in this list originate from one sample, sequenced in a study of T cell responses to AZD1222 COVID-19 vaccine (dated by TCRdb to about 2021). Per the publication, the time point label means: baseline before first vaccination. The library was produced with the immunoSEQ multiplex PCR assay. Held by TCRdb, this immuneACCESS table contains in-frame sequences only and omits some clones. Under half of the omission traces to an unresolved V gene where checked; the cause of the rest is unknown. This sample lists tens of thousands of clones; roughly 86% were detected once. The ten largest clones take up about 9.5% of the sample. This material consisted of peripheral blood, taken on day 0 of AZD1222 vaccination. These receptors were taken from an adult in good health.

This clone was seen a single time. The rearrangement links TRBV4-1 to TRBJ1-2; TRBD1 matches at 7 bases. The junction had 6 bases not matched to a gene; V was cut back by 4 bases and J by 7 bases. Germline V gives CDR1 MGHRA, CDR2 YSYEKL. The CDR3 length is 13 residues. For the CDR3, the DNA is TGCGCCAGCAGCCTCGACAGGGCTCTTGGCTACACCTTC. Its protein product is CASSLDRALGYTF.

The rearrangement uses TRBV27 and TRBJ1-2, with D tentatively TRBD1 (5 bases). Germline CDR1 is MNHEY and CDR2 is SMNVEV (reference sequence). CDR3 length: 17 residues. V lost 5 bases and J 8 bases, leaving 27 bases between the germline ends. The CDR3 coding sequence is TGTGCCAGCAGTCCAGACAGTAACCTATTTCTCATGGGAGGCTACACCTTC. It translates to CASSPDSNLFLMGGYTF.

V and J are TRBV11-3 and TRBJ1-1; 7 bases line up with TRBD1. The V gene end was trimmed by 6 bases and the J gene end by 1 base; junction bases not matched to a gene: 5. The CDR3 sequence is 14 residues long. CDR1 and CDR2 from the germline V gene are SGHNT and YENEEA. The chain's CDR3 is CASSLQGRNTEAFF. The CDR3 nucleotides read TGTGCCAGCAGTTTACAGGGGAGGAACACTGAAGCTTTCTTT.

The V gene is TRBV19, the J gene TRBJ1-5; no firm D call. This CDR3 spans 14 amino acids. CDR1 is LNHDA, CDR2 SQIVND, per germline (reference sequence). Trimming stripped 2 bases from V and 7 bases from J, with 12 bases between. The chain's CDR3 is CASSIYRGEQPQHF. CDR3 nucleotides: TGTGCCAGTAGTATATATAGAGGTGAACAGCCCCAGCATTTT. Combining the CDR3 with reference TRBV19 and TRBJ1-5 gives the whole variable domain DGGITQSPKYLFRKEGQNVTLSCEQNLNHDAMYWYRQDPGQGLRLIYYSQIVNDFQKGDIAEGYSVSREKKESFPLTVTSAQKNPTAFYLCASSIYRGEQPQHFGDGTRLSIL.

This chain connects TRBV5-1 to TRBJ1-6, with TRBD1 matching 11 bases. The CDR3 runs to 14 residues. Germline trimming cut 3 bases from V and 9 bases from J; bases unmatched to any gene: 2. Per the germline V gene, CDR1 is SGHRS and CDR2 is YFSETQ. The CDR3 DNA reads TGCGCCAGCAGCTCGGGACAGGGGGTTTCACCCCTCCACTTT. Protein product: CASSSGQGVSPLHF.

V usage is TRBV29-1 and J usage is TRBJ2-2, with D tentatively TRBD1 (6 bases). The germline V gene has CDR1 SQVTM and CDR2 ANQGSEA. This CDR3 spans 13 amino acids. Trimming left V 4 bases short and J 5 bases short, with 11 bases between. The CDR3 DNA is TGCAGCGTTGGGCACAGGGCGACCGGGGAGCTGTTTTTT. This translates into CSVGHRATGELFF.

The CDR3 bases are TGTGCCAGCAGGGTCTCAGCGAACACTGAAGCTTTCTTT. Translation gives CASRVSANTEAFF. The rearrangement links TRBV2 to TRBJ1-1; no clear D gene. CDR1 and CDR2 (germline): SNHLY, FYNNEI. The V and J ends lost 6 bases and 1 base respectively, with 9 bases between them. The CDR3 spans 13 residues.

This rearrangement joins TRBV7-5 to TRBJ2-7; whether TRBD2, the table's D call, matches the DNA was not checked. TRBV7-5 is flagged as a pseudogene. The CDR3 has 16 amino acids. The CDR3: CARRDWESGDSYEQYF. In DNA, the CDR3 is TGTGCCAGAAGGGACTGGGAGAGCGGGGACTCCTACGAGCAGTACTTC.

The DNA for the CDR3 is TGTGCCAGCAGCGTTGTCGGACAGCGCAATGAGCAGTTCTTC. Translated: CASSVVGQRNEQFF. V usage is TRBV7-2 and J usage is TRBJ2-1, with D possibly matching TRBD1 (6 bases). CDR3 length: 14 residues. Germline V gene data show CDR1 as SGHTA and CDR2 as FQGNSA. V dropped 5 bases and J dropped 6 bases, with 14 bases sitting between them.

The chain joins TRBV29-1 to TRBJ2-3; TRBD2 might be the D (6 bases). This CDR3 has 14 amino acids. V gave up 4 bases and J gave up 3 bases, with 14 bases separating them. Germline CDR1 and CDR2: SQVTM and ANQGSEA. The CDR3 nucleotides are TGCAGCGTTGGAGAGACCCGGGGGACAGATACGCAGTATTTT. This translates into CSVGETRGTDTQYF.

The rearrangement uses TRBV4-3 and TRBJ2-2; no reliable D call. Germline V gene sequence: CDR1 LGHNA, CDR2 YSLEER. The ends were cut back, 8 bases at V and 0 bases at J, with 10 bases in the middle. The CDR3 totals 14 residues. The CDR3 sequence is CASAAGSNTGELFF. The DNA of the CDR3 is TGCGCCAGCGCAGCAGGTTCGAACACCGGGGAGCTGTTTTTT.

The chain has TRBV10-3 and TRBJ1-1; D uncertain. V shed 7 bases and J shed 5 bases, with 17 bases lying between them. Germline CDR1 is ENHRY and CDR2 is SYGVKD. The CDR3 is 14 amino acids. The CDR3 nucleotides are TGTGCCATCAAGAAGGGCGCGGTAGTGACTGAAGCTTTCTTT. This encodes CAIKKGAVVTEAFF.

The rearrangement uses TRBV5-1 and TRBJ2-3; 9 bases are shared with TRBD2. The CDR3 extends over 16 amino acids. The V and J ends lost 2 bases and 5 bases, in that order; junction bases with no gene match: 9. The germline V gene has CDR1 SGHRS and CDR2 YFSETQ. The CDR3 DNA sequence: TGCGCCAGCAGCTTACTAGCGGGCTCTGGGGGAGATACGCAGTATTTT. Its protein product is CASSLLAGSGGDTQYF.

The chain joins TRBV7-3 to TRBJ1-5; D is unresolved. The CDR3 contains 13 residues. Germline CDR1 reads SGHTA; CDR2 reads FQGTGA. V shed 2 bases and J shed 5 bases, with 7 bases lying between them. The CDR3 nucleotides are TGTGCCAGCAGCTTAGTACCAGATCAGCCCCAGCATTTT. The encoded protein is CASSLVPDQPQHF.